The rows below give T cell receptor beta chains drawn from one sample of a study of cytomegalovirus exposure and HLA in healthy donors. Generated by immunoSEQ multiplex PCR, the TCRdb table keeps only in-frame clones and is missing some. The repertoire has roughly 150,000 clones, 85% of them found once; the top ten carry roughly 2.5%. The sample comprised PBMCs. Every receptor here comes from a man aged 25 to 40 in good health and CMV-seropositive. The CDR3 runs from the conserved cysteine through the conserved F or W. Fields, in order: J gene, D gene, CDR3 length, clone size, V gene, CDR3 protein, CDR3 DNA. A D gene is named only where the DNA matches it firmly. Size values are once, few and many counts, or a class for expanded clones, and some rows have none.

TRBJ1-2,NA,15,NA,TRBV7-9,CSSSFPTTGNYGYTF,TGTTCCAGCAGCTTTCCCACAACAGGGAACTATGGCTACACCTTC
TRBJ1-2,NA,12,NA,TRBV25-1,CASSEQGNLYTF,TGTGCCAGCAGTGAACAGGGGAACCTTTACACCTTC
TRBJ1-2,TRBD1,16,once,TRBV25-1,CASSVTGGKVNYGYTF,TGTGCCAGCAGTGTGACAGGGGGTAAAGTAAACTATGGCTACACCTTC
TRBJ1-5,TRBD1,15,NA,TRBV18,CASSPQGQGGQPQHF,TGTGCCAGCTCACCCCAGGGACAGGGAGGTCAGCCCCAGCATTTT
TRBJ1-2,NA,15,NA,TRBV9,CASSPSPQGMYGYTF,TGTGCCAGCAGCCCCTCCCCCCAGGGAATGTACGGCTACACCTTC
TRBJ2-3,TRBD2,13,NA,TRBV29-1,CSVGGGNTDTQYF,TGCAGCGTTGGGGGAGGGAACACAGATACGCAGTATTTT
TRBJ1-1,TRBD1,13,NA,TRBV11-3,CASSLGGTVRAFF,TGTGCCAGCAGCTTAGGGGGGACAGTCCGGGCTTTCTTT
TRBJ1-1,NA,15,NA,TRBV2,CASSLGGAMNTEAFF,TGTGCCAGCAGTCTCGGGGGGGCAATGAACACTGAAGCTTTCTTT
TRBJ1-3,TRBD1,16,NA,TRBV5-1,CASSLGQGAPGNTIYF,TGCGCCAGCAGCTTGGGCCAGGGGGCGCCCGGAAACACCATATATTTT
TRBJ2-1,NA,14,NA,TRBV7-9,CASHTLGYYNEQFF,TGTGCCAGCCATACCCTGGGCTACTACAATGAGCAGTTCTTC
TRBJ2-1,TRBD2,14,NA,TRBV7-9,CASNERGAYNEQFF,TGTGCCAGCAACGAGCGGGGAGCCTACAATGAGCAGTTCTTC
TRBJ1-2,TRBD1,14,NA,TRBV7-9,CASSHGTVNYGYTF,TGTGCCAGCAGCCACGGGACAGTTAACTATGGCTACACCTTC
TRBJ2-1,TRBD1,16,NA,TRBV9,CASSVAQGVYYNEQFF,TGTGCCAGCAGCGTAGCCCAGGGGGTATATTACAATGAGCAGTTCTTC
TRBJ1-2,NA,13,NA,TRBV4-1,CASSRRPGDGYTF,TGCGCCAGCAGCCGACGGCCGGGAGATGGCTACACCTTC
TRBJ1-2,TRBD1,15,NA,TRBV5-4,CASSLITGGRYGYTF,TGTGCCAGCAGCTTGATTACAGGGGGCAGGTATGGCTACACCTTC
TRBJ2-6,NA,20,NA,TRBV7-6,CASSLESVLGDTSGANVLTF,TGTGCCAGCAGCTTAGAGTCGGTACTGGGCGATACATCTGGGGCCAACGTCCTGACTTTC
TRBJ2-3,TRBD2,16,NA,TRBV25-1,CASSDPGLAGADTQYF,TGTGCCAGCAGTGATCCGGGACTAGCGGGAGCAGATACGCAGTATTTT
TRBJ2-1,NA,15,few,TRBV13,CASIKVGSGYNEQFF,TGTGCCAGCATCAAGGTCGGGAGTGGTTACAATGAGCAGTTCTTC
TRBJ2-3,TRBD1,17,NA,TRBV4-2,CASSQDRGQGSTDTQYF,TGTGCCAGCAGCCAAGATAGAGGACAGGGGAGCACAGATACGCAGTATTTT
TRBJ1-1,NA,14,few,TRBV6-6,CASSYSTGFTEAFF,TGTGCCAGCAGTTACTCGACAGGCTTCACTGAAGCTTTCTTT
TRBJ2-1,NA,15,NA,TRBV19,CASSRLSPSYNEQFF,TGTGCCAGTAGTCGGTTGAGTCCCTCCTACAATGAGCAGTTCTTC
TRBJ2-1,TRBD2,15,NA,TRBV11-3,CASSFRDYTYNEQFF,TGTGCCAGCAGCTTCCGGGACTACACCTACAATGAGCAGTTCTTC
TRBJ2-5,NA,15,NA,TRBV6-5,CASSPTWQVQETQYF,TGTGCCAGCAGTCCTACCTGGCAGGTTCAAGAGACCCAGTACTTC
TRBJ2-7,TRBD2,17,NA,TRBV7-2,CASSLVGTGREMGEQYF,TGTGCCAGCAGCTTAGTAGGCACGGGGCGGGAGATGGGCGAGCAGTACTTC
TRBJ2-1,TRBD2,15,NA,TRBV14,CASRLTSGSLYEQFF,TGTGCCAGCAGATTAACTAGCGGGAGTTTGTATGAGCAGTTCTTC
TRBJ1-2,NA,13,NA,TRBV9,CASSVAQTAGYTF,TGTGCCAGCAGCGTAGCCCAGACAGCCGGCTACACCTTC
TRBJ1-2,TRBD1,15,NA,TRBV9,CASSLRQGSPYGYTF,TGTGCCAGCAGCCTTAGACAGGGGTCTCCCTATGGCTACACCTTC
TRBJ2-1,NA,11,NA,TRBV6-5,CASRLYNEQFF,TGTGCCAGCAGGCTATACAATGAGCAGTTCTTC
TRBJ1-1,NA,12,few,TRBV5-1,CASSLVQGVAFF,TGCGCCAGCAGCTTGGTGCAGGGCGTAGCTTTCTTT
TRBJ2-1,TRBD2,16,once,TRBV4-3,CASSLELAGEGNEQFF,TGCGCCAGCAGCCTTGAACTAGCGGGAGAGGGGAATGAGCAGTTCTTC
TRBJ2-5,NA,21,NA,TRBV18,CASSPDSPAASLLVLQETQYF,TGTGCCAGCTCACCAGACTCGCCCGCCGCATCATTATTGGTACTTCAGGAGACCCAGTACTTC
TRBJ1-2,TRBD1,14,NA,TRBV7-3,CASRSTTPGTGSIF,TGTGCCAGCAGGTCAACAACCCCCGGGACAGGCTCGATCTTC
TRBJ2-1,NA,13,NA,TRBV19,CATSLNSYNEQFF,TGTGCCACCTCTCTTAATTCGTACAATGAGCAGTTCTTC
TRBJ2-3,NA,14,NA,TRBV7-9,CASGRASGTDTQYF,TGTGCCAGCGGCAGGGCTAGCGGCACAGATACGCAGTATTTT